This entry describes one T cell receptor beta chain. Its antigen is unidentified. There are 12 residues in the CDR3. The V and J ends lost 0 bases and 7 bases respectively, with 6 bases between them. CDR1 and CDR2 from the germline V gene are GTSNPN and SVGIG (reference sequence). Profiling that covered TCR beta VDJ and CDR3 relied on genomic DNA as its template. TCRdb re-derived calls from the reads in MiXCR, one entry per CDR3 protein. The sample has tens of thousands of distinct CDR3 sequences; 75% to 85% are singletons. The record originates from a study of CD8+CD57+ T cells in acquired aplastic anemia. For the study at large: An average of roughly 3 ug of DNA was obtained from sorted CD4+ and CD8+ cells. Healthy donor CD4+ samples were sequenced to a depth that averaged roughly 10 million reads.

Study observations and caveats: Patients had twenty-nine CD8+ CDR3 sequences in common with controls (the shared set).

The source is a human donor in good health, serving as a control. Material: sorted CD4+, CD8+, or CD8+CD57+ T cells (not recorded which) from PBMCs. The J gene is TRBJ2-2, the V gene TRBV30, with a possible D match to TRBD2 (5 bases). CDR3 region: CAWSVEGGELFF. CDR3 nucleotides: TGTGCCTGGAGTGTAGAGGGCGGGGAGCTGTTTTTT.